The clone carrying this T cell receptor (beta chain) has at least ten counts. Through MiXCR, TCRdb re-clonotyped the PCR reads. This sample yields approximately 35,000 clones, of which 10% to 13% are seen a single time; about 16% belongs to the top ten. This sample was taken from a study of metastatic and nonmetastatic thyroid tumors. At the level of the study: Comparison of repertoires was carried out across blood and tumor or nodule tissue from malignant and benign thyroid patients.

V was clipped by 2 bases and J by 4 bases; unmatched bases: 7. The CDR3 has 14 amino acids. Germline lookup yields CDR1 DFQATT and CDR2 SNEGSKA (reference sequence). Prior to thyroid surgery, none of the patients had received any treatment. What was sequenced was blood. The origin of this receptor is a female donor with papillary thyroid cancer or a benign thyroid nodule (not recorded which). Some clones in this sample may be carry-over from other donors' samples. The chain is built from TRBV20-1 and TRBJ1-1; 7 bases are shared with TRBD1. This chain's CDR3 is CSARIYRGSTEAFF. CDR3 coding DNA: TGCAGTGCTAGAATTTACAGGGGTAGCACTGAAGCTTTCTTT.